A single sample is the source of the 21 T cell receptor beta chains below, sequenced in a study of Graves' ophthalmopathy and Graves' hyperthyroidism (dated by TCRdb to between 2017 and 2018). The run used an Illumina HiSeq 2000. TCR beta CDR3 regions were amplified from RNA transcripts for repertoire sequencing. The first round was an RT-PCR using HTBI primers with the Qiagen OneStep RT-PCR kit, and this first round was followed by a second-round multiplex PCR, then size selection and purification. TCRdb reworked the public reads: Q25 trimming with fastp, MiXCR clone assembly, productive beta chains retained. All rows with the same CDR3 protein become a single entry with the most common DNA and genes. This sample is represented by approximately 1.2 million distinct CDR3 sequences; less than 45% of them were singletons. Of the sample, over 8.5% falls within the top ten clones. Sequencing was performed on peripheral blood or thyroid tissue (not recorded which). The origin of the receptors is an adult man with Graves' hyperthyroidism.

The rearrangement joins TRBV25-1 to TRBJ1-4; tentative D call: TRBD1 (5 bases). The length of the CDR3 is 15 residues. Germline CDR1 and CDR2: MGHDK and SYGVNS. Here the CDR3 DNA reads TGTGCTAGACCCGCTGCGGCAGGGAGAAATGAAAAACTGTTTTTT. This gives the protein CARPAAAGRNEKLFF.

The rearrangement uses TRBV20-1 and TRBJ2-7, with 7 bases identical to TRBD2. With 0 bases clipped from V and 11 bases from J, the junction kept 10 bases outside the gene matches. Germline values: CDR1 DFQATT, CDR2 SNEGSKA (reference sequence). CDR3 length: 13 residues. The CDR3 region is CSARDPRSGKEYF. The CDR3 nucleotides are TGCAGTGCTAGAGATCCAAGGAGCGGGAAGGAGTACTTC.

This chain links TRBV14 with TRBJ1-5; D is unclear. Germline V lookup: CDR1 SGHDN, CDR2 FVKESK. The CDR3 consists of 15 residues. V was cut by 0 bases and J by 0 bases, with 6 bases left in between. The CDR3 region has the DNA TGTGCCAGCAGCCAAGACGGAAATAGCAATCAGCCCCAGCATTTT. Translating gives CASSQDGNSNQPQHF.

Written as DNA, the CDR3 is TGTGCCAGCAGTCCCACAACAGACCGCTATGGCTACACCTTC. This gives the protein CASSPTTDRYGYTF. The chain carries TRBV7-9 and TRBJ1-2; D is unclear. The CDR3 loop spans 14 amino acids. Trimming removed 6 bases from V and 4 bases from J, with 15 bases in between. Germline CDR1 reads SEHNR; CDR2 reads FQNEAQ (reference sequence).

This clonotype came up a few times. This chain connects TRBV7-2 to TRBJ1-1; weak D call: TRBD1 (6 bases). V was trimmed by 2 bases and J by 4 bases, leaving 26 bases between them. Germline V CDR1 and CDR2: SGHTA, FQGNSA. This CDR3 is built from 19 residues. The CDR3 DNA reads TGTGCCAGCAGCTTACGTGGGGGCCAGCGGACGTCAAGCGGCACTGAAGCTTTCTTT. It codes for CASSLRGGQRTSSGTEAFF. The full variable domain, in which reference TRBV7-2 and TRBJ1-1 provide the parts outside the CDR3, is GAGVSQSPSNKVTEKGKDVELRCDPISGHTALYWYRQSLGQGLEFLIYFQGNSAPDKSGLPSDRFSAERTGGSVSTLTIQRTQQEDSAVYLCASSLRGGQRTSSGTEAFFGQGTRLTVV.

The chain links TRBV9 to TRBJ1-1, with D maybe TRBD1 (6 bases). From germline, CDR1 is SGDLS and CDR2 YYNGEE. The CDR3 spans 14 residues. Trimming left V 7 bases short and J 1 base short, with 14 bases between. The CDR3 DNA reads TGTGCCAGCGGCTTGGGACACGGGAACACTGAAGCTTTCTTT. This gives the protein CASGLGHGNTEAFF.

The CDR3 region is CSWTGKETQYF. The DNA for the CDR3 is TGCAGCTGGACAGGGAAAGAGACCCAGTACTTC. This chain links TRBV29-1 with TRBJ2-5, with 8 bases identical to TRBD1. The CDR3 consists of 11 residues. Germline lookup yields CDR1 SQVTM and CDR2 ANQGSEA. The V gene end was trimmed by 8 bases and the J gene end by 3 bases; junction bases not matched to a gene: 2.

This clonotype was observed a few times. This rearrangement joins TRBV3-1 to TRBJ2-5; TRBD2 matches 7 bases. The germline V gene has CDR1 LGHDT and CDR2 YNNKEL (reference sequence). The CDR3 runs to 13 residues. V shed 10 bases and J 1 base; nucleotides not matched to a gene: 6. CDR3 in amino acids: CATRTRGQETQYF. The CDR3 nucleotides read TGTGCCACCCGGACTAGAGGCCAAGAGACCCAGTACTTC.

The chain couples TRBV20-1 to TRBJ2-2; D perhaps matches TRBD1 (5 bases). Germline V gives CDR1 DFQATT, CDR2 SNEGSKA (reference sequence). Trimming removed 0 bases at V and 1 base at J, with 15 bases between. CDR3 length: 17 amino acids. The CDR3 protein is CSARDVPGTGNTGELFF. DNA for the CDR3: TGCAGTGCTAGAGATGTGCCCGGCACAGGGAACACCGGGGAGCTGTTTTTT.

The gene calls are TRBV5-8 and TRBJ1-6; D unresolved. Germline-derived CDR1 and CDR2 are SGHTS and YDEGEE. Trimming took 4 bases from V and 6 from J, leaving 20 bases between them. CDR3 length: 17 amino acids. CDR3 in DNA: TGTGCCAGCAGCCAAAAAGTGGCCGACGTCCGTAATTCACCCCTCCACTTT. Translated: CASSQKVADVRNSPLHF.

The V gene is TRBV10-3, the J gene TRBJ2-7, with TRBD2 matching over 11 bases. The CDR3 extends over 16 amino acids. The junction had 2 bases not matched to a gene; V was cut back by 1 base and J by 0 bases. Germline CDR1 reads ENHRY; CDR2 reads SYGVKD. The CDR3 spells CAISEFSGGASYEQYF. The CDR3 DNA reads as TGTGCCATCAGTGAGTTTAGCGGGGGGGCCTCCTACGAGCAGTACTTC.

This clonotype appeared a few times. As DNA, the CDR3 is TGTGCCAGCAGTCTAGATACGGGCTCTGGGGCCAACGTCCTGACTTTC. This translates into CASSLDTGSGANVLTF. This sequence joins TRBV2 and TRBJ2-6; no clear D gene. Germline V lookup: CDR1 SNHLY, CDR2 FYNNEI. The V end lost 5 bases, the J end lost 0 bases, and 11 bases lay between the germline ends. The CDR3 runs 16 residues.

This clonotype appeared a few times. The gene calls are TRBV5-4 and TRBJ2-7, with TRBD2 matching 8 bases. Trimming cost V 4 bases and J 0 bases; bases outside gene matches: 6. CDR3 length: 15 amino acids. CDR1 and CDR2 from the germline V gene are SGHNT and YYREEE (reference sequence). CDR3 loop: CASSRLSGDSYEQYF. The CDR3 nucleotides read TGTGCCAGCAGCCGACTTAGCGGGGACTCCTACGAGCAGTACTTC. The full variable domain, its missing parts supplied by reference TRBV5-4 and TRBJ2-7, is ETGVTQSPTHLIKTRGQQVTLRCSSQSGHNTVSWYQQALGQGPQFIFQYYREEENGRGNFPPRFSGLQFPNYSSELNVNALELDDSALYLCASSRLSGDSYEQYFGPGTRLTVT.

This clonotype has a count of ten or more. The V gene is TRBV7-9, the J gene TRBJ1-2; TRBD1 matches at 7 bases. Trimming removed 5 bases from V and 0 bases from J; junction bases left unmatched: 6. The CDR3 consists of 15 residues. CDR1 is SEHNR and CDR2 is FQNEAQ in the germline V gene (reference sequence). The CDR3 DNA is TGTGCCAGCAGCACAACAGGGGAAGCTAACTATGGCTACACCTTC. It yields the protein CASSTTGEANYGYTF.

This clonotype was detected many times. The rearrangement uses TRBV2 and TRBJ1-1; D not certain. The CDR3 loop spans 13 amino acids. In germline, CDR1 is SNHLY, CDR2 FYNNEI. Deletions cut 7 bases from V and 1 base from J, with 10 bases between. CDR3 nucleotides: TGTGCCAGCACCGGGCCCGAGAACACTGAAGCTTTCTTT. Amino acids: CASTGPENTEAFF.

This clonotype was detected many times. The rearrangement uses TRBV10-3 and TRBJ1-6; 8 positions agree with TRBD1. From germline, CDR1 is ENHRY and CDR2 SYGVKD. The V segment lost 4 bases and the J segment 3 bases; nucleotides outside the gene matches: 5. The CDR3 is 16 residues long. The CDR3 here is CAISGGDRGYNSPLHF. The CDR3 DNA is TGTGCCATCAGTGGGGGAGACAGGGGCTATAATTCACCCCTCCACTTT.

The sample holds many counts of this clonotype. The rearrangement links TRBV2 to TRBJ2-5; D gene unclear. The germline gives CDR1 SNHLY, CDR2 FYNNEI. Trimming removed 3 bases from V and 2 bases from J, with 4 bases in between. The CDR3 runs 12 residues. CDR3 region: CASSDLQETQYF. For the CDR3, the DNA is TGTGCCAGCAGTGATTTACAAGAGACCCAGTACTTC.

Comments on this clonotype: This sequence may be a read error, since a much larger clone differs from it by one base. The CDR3 does not close with the conserved phenylalanine or tryptophan, likely indicating a read error. The rearrangement joins TRBV14 to TRBJ1-2; 10 nucleotides line up with TRBD1. After removal of 2 bases from V and 7 bases from J, the junction contained 7 bases not matched to a gene. Germline V gene lookup returns CDR1 SGHDN and CDR2 FVKESK. This CDR3 comprises 15 residues. CDR3 DNA sequence: TGTGCCAGCAGCCAACCGGGACAGGGGAGGGCTGGCTACACCTCC. Protein product: CASSQPGQGRAGYTS.

This clonotype was found many times. The gene calls are TRBV9 and TRBJ1-6; 10 bases map to TRBD1. CDR1 is SGDLS, CDR2 YYNGEE, per germline. Trimming cost V 7 bases and J 10 bases; bases outside gene matches: 8. CDR3 length equals 14 residues. The CDR3 spells CASGLDRGPSPLHF. DNA for the CDR3: TGTGCCAGCGGACTAGACAGGGGGCCCTCACCCCTCCACTTT.

The table lists this clonotype with many counts. The V gene is TRBV25-1, the J gene TRBJ2-6; 8 nucleotides align to TRBD1. CDR3 length: 17 amino acids. The trim removed 3 bases at V and 2 bases at J, leaving 6 bases unmatched. Germline V gene lookup returns CDR1 MGHDK and CDR2 SYGVNS. Here the CDR3 reads CASSDGQGRTGANVLTF. DNA of the CDR3: TGTGCCAGCAGTGATGGACAGGGCAGGACTGGGGCCAACGTCCTGACTTTC.

This clonotype was picked up a small number of times. The chain links TRBV6-5 to TRBJ1-1; D unclear. V was pared by 5 bases and J by 7 bases, with 11 bases between. The CDR3 totals 12 residues. The germline gives CDR1 MNHEY, CDR2 SVGAGI. Written as DNA, the CDR3 is TGTGCCAGCAGTCCAGTAGGGCATGAAGCTTTCTTT. Translation gives CASSPVGHEAFF.